This T cell receptor beta chain derives from a study of cytomegalovirus exposure and HLA in healthy donors (TCRdb year 2017). Concerning the study at large: An earlier analysis of several hundred of the donors reported about 290 Gb of sequence data and roughly 100 million unique TCR beta sequences from about 179 million T cells. An earlier analysis of some 500 of the donors applied high-throughput TCR beta sequencing to assess whether each TCR beta V gene segment acted as functional or pseudogenic. About five DR-DQ haplotypes were treated as single units for association and clustering because of strong linkage in the cohort. An early release that covered approximately 600 HLA-typed donors contained about 300 gigabases of sequencing data and 65 million to 100 million unique TCR sequences. Donor age, sex, ethnicity and CMV serostatus were compiled together with the repertoire data. Rather than drawing on any new phenotypic data, the later analysis identified candidate immune exposures from TCR beta sequences and the way those sequences occurred across donors. The T cell repertoires of 666 subjects were profiled by immunosequencing and related to cytomegalovirus serostatus. The genetic ancestry cluster associated with self-reported Caucasian donors included about four fifths of the 398 genotyped donors. To study patterns of TCR occurrence, a later analysis re-analyzed previously published TCR beta repertoires from 500 to 850 donors and added high-resolution HLA genotyping. To predict cytomegalovirus infection status, the study brought together high-throughput TCR immunosequencing, statistical association of individual TCRs with disease status, and machine learning. Class I and class II HLA loci were covered by the typing at four-digit resolution. In a later genetic analysis, genome-wide SNP genotypes for about three fifths of the 666 donors were used, and that subset was treated as a discovery cohort. Among some 400 genotyped donors of the cohort, an average of 235,054 unique TCR beta nucleotide sequences were sequenced per donor, roughly a sixth of them non-productive. Typing coverage varied by locus: roughly 629-630 donors for A, B, C, DRB1 and DQB1; approximately 500 for DQA1; more than 600 for DPA1; around 450 for DPB1. All discovery cohort repertoires had been generated on a single sequencing platform. In addition to the first cohort of roughly 700 subjects, a separate validation cohort of 130 or so different subjects was used. The study aimed to test whether cataloging public T cell receptors could reveal signatures of past pathogen exposure.

In this sample, this clone turned up a few times. What antigen it recognizes has not been identified. Within one base of it there is no much larger clone, and no base qualities were kept. Cut back by 6 bases and 1 base, the V and J ends lie 13 bases apart. From a lookup of the germline V gene, CDR1 and CDR2 are MGHRA and YSYEKL. There are 15 amino acids in the CDR3, from cysteine to phenylalanine inclusive. Only the CDR3 region is kept as DNA, spanning 45 bases read in frame from base 1. Findings and caveats that apply to the study as a whole: Linkage disequilibrium might explain the correlated functional status among segregating V segments, but an unknown experimental factor could not be ruled out. Because counts were too low, more than 15 rarely observed V segments, including chromosome 9 orphons, were left out of the earlier analysis of 587 of the donors. For the cohort, immune exposure information was limited to CMV serostatus. The presence/absence analyses assumed that sequencing depth was roughly uniform across donors, and that assumption may not be true. In a later analysis, 16,951 TCR beta sequences were associated with specific HLA alleles at a false discovery rate of 0.05. A total of around 150 TCR beta chains were listed by the study as associated with cytomegalovirus. A further reported finding was that TCR beta sequences accurately predicted the HLA-A and HLA-B alleles for most subjects in the first cohort. A cluster of highly shared sequence variants was judged likely to represent a technical artifact of the sequencing pipeline. In a later analysis, the rate of TCR association differed among HLA loci, with DRB1 alleles having the most associated TCRs and HLA-C alleles having the fewest. Some IMGT-functional V segments, including TRBV6-2 and TRBV6-3, could not be distinguished by the 87-base-pair reads and were therefore excluded. Because HLA typing was missing for some donors at each locus, association tests included only the typed subset. In vitro tests confirmed that a few of the cytomegalovirus-associated TCR beta chains recognize cytomegalovirus antigens. It was suggested by the authors that the approach could potentially be generalized to other disease states and immunological phenotypes. V-gene and J-gene trimming of TCR beta chains was associated with a missense DCLRE1C variant in a later genetic analysis, and the association was replicated in an independent cohort. In an earlier analysis of under 600 of the donors, most TCR beta V segments were observed in productive rearrangements about 90% or about 30% of the time, broadly matching IMGT annotations. In this cohort, only TCR beta chains were sequenced, and detectable features were limited by the absence of alpha or paired-chain data. A later genetic analysis reported fewer N-insertions in productive TCRs among donors in an Asian-associated ancestry cluster than the roughly 640-donor mean. In both the original and validation cohorts, the classifier was reported to diagnose cytomegalovirus status with high specificity and sensitivity. According to a later analysis, most CMV-associated TCR beta chains appeared to be HLA-restricted, and the HLA associations seemed to be driven largely by CMV exposure. Across donors, most TCR sequences were observed very rarely, whereas some public TCRs were present in many individuals. Strong co-occurrence of HLA alleles, especially DR and DQ, made assigning TCR associations to individual alleles difficult. Several of the top co-occurrence clusters appeared to be linked to parvovirus B19, influenza, CMV and Epstein-Barr virus, according to a later analysis. In a later analysis, HLA-associated TCR beta chains were found to be more clonally expanded and to have lower generation probabilities than equally common non-associated chains.

The library was obtained by the immunoSEQ multiplex PCR assay. The multiplex PCR relied on a mix of 60 forward primers for TCR Vbeta segments and 13 reverse primers for TCR Jbeta segments. Amplification of the CDR3 region of rearranged TCR beta genes was performed with a multiplex PCR assay on genomic DNA. Amplified TCR beta libraries were sequenced as 87-base-pair reads on the Illumina HiSeq System. The paper's processing steps were these. A later analysis tallied roughly 76 million unique TCR beta chains across the 610 or so repertoires, and about 10 million of those chains were shared by two or more donors. Raw reads were error-corrected and collapsed into unique sequences with a nearest-neighbor algorithm that merged closely related sequences to remove PCR and sequencing errors. CDR3 sequences were aligned to IMGT reference sequences to assign V, D and J gene segments. For a sequence to be retained, a match of at least six nucleotides to both a V gene segment and a J gene segment was required. A rearrangement counted as productive if the CDR3 had no stop codons and remained in frame with V and J, and every other rearrangement counted as non-productive. CDR3 was defined by IMGT convention, running from the second conserved V-encoded cysteine to the conserved J-encoded phenylalanine. Sequences without an unambiguous match to a single V gene segment were excluded from the earlier analysis of a few hundred of the donors. An earlier analysis of several hundred of the donors called V segments functional above 56.7% productive rearrangements and segregating when the between-donor standard deviation exceeded 5%. A statistical classification framework was built for diagnosing cytomegalovirus status from the catalog of TCR beta chain sequences. A later analysis assigned V and J genes by comparing TCR nucleotide sequences with IMGT/GENE-DB human TR gene sequences. The TCRdist pipeline was used in a later analysis to assign CDR3 sequences and most-parsimonious VDJ recombination scenarios. In a later analysis, each TCR beta chain was defined by its CDR3 amino acid sequence together with its V-gene family, and reads without a unique V-gene family were excluded. To address suspected cross-contamination and a sequencing artifact, a later analysis removed 550 to 750 highly shared, low-generation-probability nucleotide sequences. In a later analysis, a clonal expansion index was calculated for each public chain from normalized within-repertoire ranks of inferred template counts. In a later analysis, generation probabilities were computed with a VDJ recombination model fitted to out-of-frame rearrangements, and the resulting probabilities were checked against IGoR. Hypergeometric tests were used in a later analysis to score TCR-TCR, TCR-HLA and TCR-CMV co-occurrence, with a repertoire-size bias correction applied to the TCR pairs. False discovery rates were estimated in a later analysis by permuting HLA or CMV assignments 20 times. In a later analysis, co-occurring TCRs were grouped using DBSCAN, with TCRdist sequence similarity added in when clustering inside HLA-allele-positive subsets. Co-occurrence clustering excluded repertoires with fewer than 30,000 or more than 120,000 public chains, plus five with anomalous nucleotide sharing. TCRdb provides this immuneACCESS table in a form limited to in-frame rearrangements. Some clones are lacking; in checked studies, under half of them reflect an unresolved V gene, and why the rest are absent is not known. That table gives V, J and clone size, and the DNA gave D and trimming. A total of some 130,000 clones appear in this sample, about four fifths of them only once. 11% of the sample rests with the top ten.

In total, roughly 710 healthy bone marrow donors made up the cohort. All cohort members were sampled while nominally healthy, although unrecorded immune exposures were likely present. The donor tested CMV seropositive, placing the donor among the roughly 300 seropositive members of the cohort. Each donor provided a peripheral blood sample, and peripheral blood mononuclear cells were used for TCR beta sequencing. The Qiagen DNeasy Blood Extraction Kit was used to extract genomic DNA from the blood cell samples. The chain is made from TRBV4-1 and TRBJ2-1; a weak D assignment points to TRBD2 (5 bases agree). The sequence was obtained from a male donor in good health and CMV-seropositive. The specimen sequenced was PBMCs. In nucleotide form, the sequence is TGCGCCAGCAGTCGAGGGTTGGAGTCCTACAATGAGCAGTTCTTC. Translated, this is CASSRGLESYNEQFF.